The rows below give T cell receptor beta chains drawn from one sample of a study of cytomegalovirus exposure and HLA in healthy donors. Measured with immunoSEQ multiplex PCR; TCRdb has only the in-frame clones, and not every one. The data hold under 95,000 clones, with about nine tenths observed a single time. The sequenced sample consisted of PBMCs. All receptors derive from a man aged 30 to 39 in good health and CMV-seronegative. Both conserved end residues are trimmed from each CDR3. Fields, in order: V gene, J gene, CDR3 protein.

TRBV9	TRBJ2-5	ASSVVQGGVETQY
TRBV7-3	TRBJ2-3	ASSSQTSGSGRDTQY
TRBV11-2	TRBJ2-2	ASSRTGTGAAGELF
TRBV14	TRBJ2-1	ASSQERRSGQVYNEQF
TRBV7-9	TRBJ2-1	ASSTGSYNEQF
TRBV6-6	TRBJ1-5	ASSRDTPGGPQH
TRBV19	TRBJ1-5	ASSTGENQPQH
TRBV11-1	TRBJ1-4	ASSTDRVDEKLF
TRBV7-2	TRBJ2-7	ASSLNPGDYEQY
TRBV28	TRBJ1-2	ASSAGEYGYT
TRBV6-1	TRBJ1-1	ASSTGQGYDTEAF
TRBV11-1	TRBJ2-1	ASSNLAAHNEQF
TRBV5-5	TRBJ1-4	ASSLNPTGFVEKLF
TRBV13	TRBJ2-1	ASSVVRGEGRNEQF
TRBV25-1	TRBJ2-4	ASSGAGPSAKNIQY
TRBV6-1	TRBJ2-3	ASSPPRGDTQY
TRBV28	TRBJ2-7	ASGGRTSSWGLYEQY
TRBV18	TRBJ2-3	ASSPAYFTDTQY
TRBV18	TRBJ2-7	ASSRSGQGSYEQY
TRBV2	TRBJ1-2	ASSVPEGWSDYGYT
TRBV27	TRBJ2-3	ASSLNRGADTQY
TRBV18	TRBJ1-4	ASSPVGQGWEKLF
TRBV4-1	TRBJ2-2	ASSPHYRSSGRARNTGELF
TRBV28	TRBJ1-1	ASSFRQLNTEAF
TRBV7-8	TRBJ2-4	ASSLGAAKNIQY
TRBV7-9	TRBJ1-2	ASAQGYGYT
TRBV2	TRBJ1-5	ASRDSDSNQPQH
TRBV29-1	TRBJ1-1	SGWGPTTEAF
TRBV6-6	TRBJ1-1	ASRPTGADTEAF
TRBV6-1	TRBJ2-7	ASSVDASGAYEQY
TRBV5-4	TRBJ2-2	ASSQTSGGPNTGELF
TRBV28	TRBJ1-1	ASSTGTGGRAF
TRBV19	TRBJ2-5	ASTGTGVGETQY
TRBV7-2	TRBJ2-1	ASSSRSGQGNEQF
TRBV5-1	TRBJ1-4	ASGPGQSFEKLF
TRBV4-2	TRBJ1-1	ASSQEGTGSMNTEAF
TRBV7-2	TRBJ1-2	ASSSPGTGESYGYT
TRBV2	TRBJ1-4	ASQGDRGRGKLF
TRBV2	TRBJ2-3	AAGGRNGDTQY
TRBV6-5	TRBJ2-5	ASSDRDSLGTQY
TRBV7-6	TRBJ2-1	ASSLVRDNEQF
TRBV25-1	TRBJ1-4	ASRGTGYEKLF
TRBV2	TRBJ2-2	ASSLLTGNTGELF
TRBV4-1	TRBJ2-1	ASSQDYSTYNEQF
TRBV5-5	TRBJ1-1	ASSLEQGAHTEAF
TRBV11-2	TRBJ2-7	ASSLRDRAYEQY
TRBV7-9	TRBJ2-7	ASSTRQGAAYEQY
TRBV28	TRBJ2-7	ASSTSYEQY
TRBV10-2	TRBJ2-3	ASRQGTDTQY
TRBV4-2	TRBJ2-6	ASSQEEGGGANVLT
TRBV5-6	TRBJ2-7	ASSRKTGNYEQY
TRBV11-2	TRBJ2-3	ASSFGRVDTQY
TRBV5-5	TRBJ2-7	ASSSGGWSYEQY
TRBV7-2	TRBJ2-7	ASSPGGTGGYEQY
TRBV5-1	TRBJ2-1	ASSLGLAGGRQF
TRBV5-6	TRBJ2-5	ASVLQGFVETQY
TRBV27	TRBJ2-7	ASSPKREGRMEQY
TRBV6-5	TRBJ1-4	ASSWPGQGTNEKLF
TRBV15	TRBJ2-3	ATSRDRGGGDTDTQY
TRBV28	TRBJ1-5	ASSFGRGSNQPQH